The rows below give T cell receptor beta chains drawn from one sample of a study of CD8 T cells in ankylosing spondylitis. TCRdb reprocessed the 5' RACE reads with MiXCR, giving one entry per CDR3 protein. This sample has over 400,000 distinct CDR3 sequences, with 20% to 30% found just once. The sequenced sample consisted of blood, either unsorted or a sorted T cell fraction (not recorded which). These receptors all come from a male donor with ankylosing spondylitis. Both conserved end residues are part of each CDR3.

J | V | CDR3
TRBJ2-2 | TRBV20-1 | CSATAGTNTGELFF
TRBJ1-1 | TRBV24-1 | CATSAYGTGAEAFF
TRBJ2-1 | TRBV4-1 | CASSQWEGAGGYNEQFF
TRBJ2-1 | TRBV20-1 | CSARRLREQFF
TRBJ2-1 | TRBV7-9 | CASRPDDTYNEQFF
TRBJ1-2 | TRBV7-8 | CASSLAGGEVGYGYTF
TRBJ2-1 | TRBV10-3 | CAIRRTSGSLNEQFF
TRBJ2-3 | TRBV24-1 | CATSDSAAGGADTQYF
TRBJ2-1 | TRBV5-1 | CASSFLGAAGDEQFF
TRBJ2-2 | TRBV12-3/TRBV12-4 | CASRGGTSERDTGELFF
TRBJ1-5 | TRBV10-3 | CAISAAGNSNQPQHF